Listed below are T cell receptor beta chains from one sample, sequenced in a study of early T cells in non-severe SARS-CoV-2 infection. A single record per CDR3 protein comes from TCRdb applying MiXCR to the 5' RACE reads. The sample contains 20,000 to 30,000 distinct CDR3 sequences, approximately 4.8% of which appear only once. The sequencing input was whole blood. The source of these receptors is an adult who was a healthcare worker with PCR-confirmed SARS-CoV-2 infection or an uninfected control (not recorded which). Each CDR3 is given with its conserved first and last residue. Fields, in order: clone size, J gene, D gene, V gene, CDR3 DNA, CDR3 protein. D genes are given only for firm matches. Size is omitted from some rows. Given values are once, few, many or a class for expanded clones.

many TRBJ1-1 . TRBV20-1 TGCAGTGCTAGCCCGGAAGGCACTGAAGCTTTCTTT CSASPEGTEAFF
many TRBJ1-2 . TRBV29-1 TGCAGCGTTGATGAGGCCACTAACTATGGCTACACCTTC CSVDEATNYGYTF
. TRBJ2-1 TRBD2 TRBV3-1 TGTGCCAGCAGCCTTAGACTAGCGGGGGGGCAGAATGAGCAGTTCTTC CASSLRLAGGQNEQFF
. TRBJ1-4 . TRBV12-3/TRBV12-4 TGTGCCAGCAGCTTCCCCGGGGGGGAGGGGGAAAAACTGTTTTTT CASSFPGGEGEKLFF
many TRBJ2-1 TRBD2 TRBV18 TGTGCCAGCTCACCACTACTAGCGGGGTTCAATGAGCAGTTCTTC CASSPLLAGFNEQFF
many TRBJ2-3 . TRBV5-1 TGCGCCAGCAGGTTAGACACATCATCCACAGATACGCAGTATTTT CASRLDTSSTDTQYF
many TRBJ1-1 . TRBV5-6 TGTGCCAGCAGCTTGGACCGTACTTTGGGGAACACTGAAGCTTTCTTT CASSLDRTLGNTEAFF
many TRBJ2-3 . TRBV7-2 TGTGCCAGCAGCTTAGCACCTTTAGCAGCTAGCACAGATACGCAGTATTTT CASSLAPLAASTDTQYF
few TRBJ1-6 TRBD1 TRBV6-2/TRBV6-3 TGTGCCAGCAGTTCCCGACAGGGGGTAGGGAGACCCCTCCACTTT CASSSRQGVGRPLHF
many TRBJ2-1 . TRBV19 TGTGCCAGTAGTATAGGGGCAGGGGCCAGCTCCTACAATGAGCAGTTCTTC CASSIGAGASSYNEQFF
many TRBJ2-7 . TRBV30 TGTGCCTGGAGTGTGGGGCTATACGAGCAGTACTTC CAWSVGLYEQYF
many TRBJ2-1 TRBD1 TRBV29-1 TGCAGCGTTGTTGGGACAGGGTTCTACAATGAGCAGTTCTTC CSVVGTGFYNEQFF
many TRBJ1-2 . TRBV12-3/TRBV12-4 TGTGCCAGCAGTTTACAGGGCATCTATGGCTACACCTTC CASSLQGIYGYTF
many TRBJ2-3 TRBD2 TRBV30 TGTGCCTGGAGAATCCTAGCGGGGCGGGCAGATACGCAGTATTTT CAWRILAGRADTQYF
many TRBJ1-3 . TRBV9 TGTGCCAGCAGCGTACAGGGCATCTCTGGAAACACCATATATTTT CASSVQGISGNTIYF
many TRBJ2-1 TRBD2 TRBV2 TGTGCCAGCAGTGAAGCAAGCGGGGAGGCCTACAATGAGCAGTTCTTC CASSEASGEAYNEQFF
many TRBJ2-2 TRBD1 TRBV28 TGTGCCGGACGGACAGGGCCGAACACCGGGGAGCTGTTTTTT CAGRTGPNTGELFF
many TRBJ2-3 TRBD1 TRBV12-3/TRBV12-4 TGTGCCAGCAGGACCGGGACAGCCTTCACAGATACGCAGTATTTT CASRTGTAFTDTQYF
many TRBJ2-3 . TRBV21-1 TGTGCCAGCAGCCCTCCAGCAGATACGCAGTATTTT CASSPPADTQYF
many TRBJ2-5 . TRBV20-1 TGCAGTGCTAGAGATCAGAGCCTCAGGGGAGAGACCCAGTACTTC CSARDQSLRGETQYF
many TRBJ2-5 . TRBV7-2 TGTGCCAGCAGCTCAGGAGCATTCCTCCAAGAGACCCAGTACTTC CASSSGAFLQETQYF
many TRBJ2-5 TRBD1 TRBV29-1 TGCAGCGTTGGACAGGGGGTTTTAGAGACCCAGTACTTC CSVGQGVLETQYF
many TRBJ2-3 TRBD2 TRBV11-2 TGTGCCAGCAGCCCAGGGAGGGCTTACCCTAGCACAGATACGCAGTATTTT CASSPGRAYPSTDTQYF
few TRBJ2-6 . TRBV30 TGTGCCTGGAATCGACAGTCTGGGGCCAACGTCCTGACTTTC CAWNRQSGANVLTF
few TRBJ2-5 TRBD2 TRBV12-3/TRBV12-4 TGTGCCAGCAGTCCCGGACTAGCGGGGGACGAGACCCAGTACTTC CASSPGLAGDETQYF
medium-sized TRBJ1-1 TRBD1 TRBV20-1 TGCAGTGCTAGGTCCGGGACAGGGAACCTGAACACTGAAGCTTTCTTT CSARSGTGNLNTEAFF
many TRBJ2-1 . TRBV7-2 TGTGCCAGCAGCTTAGAAGGGGTTGATATCGATGAGCAGTTCTTC CASSLEGVDIDEQFF
few TRBJ2-1 . TRBV5-1 TGCGCCAGCAGCTCACGACTAGATTACAATGAGCAGTTCTTC CASSSRLDYNEQFF
. TRBJ2-6 . TRBV4-3 TGCGCCAGCAGCCAAGACCCCCGAGGCTCTGGGGCCAACGTCCTGACTTTC CASSQDPRGSGANVLTF
many TRBJ2-7 TRBD2 TRBV20-1 TGCAGTGCTAGAGAACTTAGCGGGACGTACGAGCAGTACTTC CSARELSGTYEQYF
many TRBJ2-5 . TRBV28 TGTGCCAGCAGTTTCCCCGGGTTCTACGACTTC CASSFPGFYDF
many TRBJ2-5 . TRBV7-9 TGTGCCAGCAGCCTAGGGGTCTCAGGGGACCGAGAGACCCAGTACTTC CASSLGVSGDRETQYF
many TRBJ1-6 . TRBV27 TGTGCCAGCAGCCGTTCTTTCGCTCTGAGGGATTCACCCCTCCACTTT CASSRSFALRDSPLHF
many TRBJ1-4 . TRBV2 TGTGCCAGCAGTGTGGAGGGAGAAAAACTGTTTTTT CASSVEGEKLFF
. TRBJ2-2 TRBD2 TRBV28 TGTGCCAGCAGTCCTTCCGGGAGGCCCACCCGGGCCGGGGAGCTGTTTTTT CASSPSGRPTRAGELFF
many TRBJ2-4 TRBD1 TRBV5-1 TGCGCCAGCAGCTTGGGGGGGCGATCCGGGACAGGCCAAAACATTCAGTACTTC CASSLGGRSGTGQNIQYF
many TRBJ2-2 . TRBV7-2 TGTGCCAGCAGCCTGGGTGTCTTAGACACCGCCGGGGAGCTGTTTTTT CASSLGVLDTAGELFF
few TRBJ1-3 . TRBV5-1 TGCGCCAGCAGCCTGACAGGTAGTGGAAACACCATATATTTT CASSLTGSGNTIYF
many TRBJ2-1 . TRBV7-6 TGTGCCAGCAGCTTAGAAAGGCTAGCAAATGAGCAGTTCTTC CASSLERLANEQFF
many TRBJ1-2 . TRBV11-2 TGTGCCAGCAGCTCGACCGGGACCAACTATGGCTACACCTTC CASSSTGTNYGYTF
many TRBJ2-3 TRBD1 TRBV24-1 TGTGCCACCAGTGATTACAGGGGAGGCACAGATACGCAGTATTTT CATSDYRGGTDTQYF
many TRBJ2-7 . TRBV29-1 TGCAGCGTTGCAATCCCTTCCTCCTACGAGCAGTACTTC CSVAIPSSYEQYF
many TRBJ2-3 . TRBV2 TGTGCCAGCAGCGAGGGGAGCACAGATACGCAGTATTTT CASSEGSTDTQYF
many TRBJ1-2 . TRBV12-3/TRBV12-4 TGTGCCAGCAGTTTTGGGGGTGGCTACACCTTC CASSFGGGYTF
. TRBJ1-1 . TRBV29-1 TGCAGCGTCCGGATCAGGGCGAACACTGAAGCTTTCTTT CSVRIRANTEAFF
many TRBJ1-1 TRBD1 TRBV9 TGTGCCAGCAGCGTAGCTCCGACAGGGGATATTTTTGAAGCTTTCTTT CASSVAPTGDIFEAFF
many TRBJ2-1 . TRBV7-8 TGTGCCAGCAGCGTAACAGGTGTCGAGTTCTTC CASSVTGVEFF
. TRBJ2-3 . TRBV4-1 TGCGCCAGCAGCCAGGGACTGAACACAGATACGCAGTATTTT CASSQGLNTDTQYF
many TRBJ2-1 . TRBV10-2 TGCGCCAGCAGCGAGGATCCCCGCCGCTACAATGAGCAGTTCTTC CASSEDPRRYNEQFF
few TRBJ1-1 TRBD1 TRBV5-1 TGCGCCAGCAGCACCGGACAGGAGAACACTGAAGCTTTCTTT CASSTGQENTEAFF
many TRBJ2-6 TRBD1 TRBV12-3/TRBV12-4 TGTGCCAGCAGTTTTTCTTTAGGGACAGTAGATGCCTCTGGGGCCAACGTCCTGACTTTC CASSFSLGTVDASGANVLTF
many TRBJ2-2 TRBD1 TRBV27 TGTGCCAGCAGTTTAGGGCAGGGGGCAGGCACCGGGGAGCTGTTTTTT CASSLGQGAGTGELFF
many TRBJ2-7 TRBD1 TRBV12-3/TRBV12-4 TGTGCCAGCAGTTTGAGACAGGGCCCCCTCTACGAGCAGTACTTC CASSLRQGPLYEQYF
many TRBJ1-1 . TRBV11-2 TGTGCCAGCAGCTATGGGACGGACAACACTGAAGCTTTCTTT CASSYGTDNTEAFF
many TRBJ1-5 . TRBV11-2 TGTGCCAGCAGCTTAGCTTCTGCGGGGAATCAGCCCCAGCATTTT CASSLASAGNQPQHF
few TRBJ2-5 . TRBV9 TGTGCCAGCAGCGTAGGGGCAGGCGAGACCCAGTACTTC CASSVGAGETQYF
many TRBJ2-7 TRBD2 TRBV27 TGTGCCAGCAGACCTCGCAGCGGGGTCTACGAGCAGTACTTC CASRPRSGVYEQYF
. TRBJ1-2 TRBD1 TRBV18 TGTGCCAGCTCACCGGACAGGGACTATGGCTACACCTTC CASSPDRDYGYTF